The clone carrying this T cell receptor (beta chain) was seen a few times. Antigen specificity is unknown. The data originate from a study of regulatory T cells in long-lasting Graves disease. Study overall: Persistent cases were those of Graves' disease that involved over 5 years of antithyroid drugs with positive TSH receptor antibodies. Whole-study results and caveats: Persistent disease was characterized by preferential usage of TRBV28, TRBJ1-2 and TRBJ2-5. The persistent group shared about 2,500 public clonotypes, more than the roughly 970 shared by new patients.

In germline, CDR1 is KGHSH, CDR2 LQKENI. The V gene lost 2 bases and the J gene lost 1 base, with 8 bases spanning the gap. The CDR3 is 15 residues long. Time point indicated: persistent/refractory GD, antithyroid drugs over 5 years with positive TRAb. Researchers made the TCR library from RNA that was extracted from PBMCs. American Thyroid Association guidelines were used to diagnose Graves' disease. Arm-PCR of CDR3 regions and iRepertoire HTBI primers were used to build TCR beta libraries. TCRdb called the multiplex PCR reads again in MiXCR, with one record for every CDR3 protein. Among approximately 290,000 distinct CDR3 sequences listed, under 25% were seen once.

The sequencing used peripheral blood mononuclear cells (PBMCs), collected when the disease was refractory, from a patient treated with antithyroid drugs. This sequence joins TRBV18 and TRBJ2-2, with D possibly called TRBD1 or TRBD2 (5 bases each). This TCR was sampled from a female donor with Graves disease. The CDR3, as DNA: TGTGCCAGCTCACCAGGGACCCAGAACACCGGGGAGCTGTTTTTT. Protein sequence: CASSPGTQNTGELFF.